This TCR beta chain came from a study of cytomegalovirus exposure and HLA in healthy donors. Study context: Among the 300 to 450 genotyped donors, 70% to 90% were placed in the Caucasian-associated ancestry cluster. General study results and limits: TCR beta chains numbering 164 were designated cytomegalovirus-associated. In a later analysis, HLA-associated beta chains showed higher expansion and lower generation probabilities than comparable chains.

This cohort consisted of healthy bone marrow donors. The PCR ran on 60 Vbeta and 13 Jbeta primers. TCRdb's table, derived via immunoSEQ multiplex PCR, lists solely in-frame clones and lacks some. The sample holds roughly 150,000 clones, approximately 81% seen once. Details on this clone: As yet, its antigen is unknown.

The CDR3 extends over 13 amino acids. Germline CDR1 is SGHTA and CDR2 is FQGNSA. Trimming took 5 bases from V and 9 from J, leaving 13 bases between them. The clonotype originates from a boy between 2 and 10 years old in good health and CMV-seronegative. What was sequenced was PBMCs. The chain carries TRBV7-2 and TRBJ2-2; TRBD2 might be the D (6 bases). The CDR3 loop is CASSPPGVRELFF. CDR3 nucleotides: TGTGCCAGCAGCCCGCCGGGGGTTCGGGAGCTGTTTTTT.